These 32 T cell receptor beta chains were all obtained from the same sample, sequenced in a study of Graves' ophthalmopathy and Graves' hyperthyroidism. RNA transcripts were the template, and TCR beta CDR3 regions were amplified from them. Investigators did first-round RT-PCR with HTBI primers, then second-round multiplex PCR. TCRdb re-derived calls from the multiplex PCR reads in MiXCR, one entry per CDR3 protein. The top ten hold more than 9.5% of the sample, which has some 1.1 million distinct CDR3 sequences, around a third seen once. The sequencing input was peripheral blood or thyroid tissue (not recorded which). These receptors were collected from an adult man with Graves' hyperthyroidism.

On this clonotype itself: It may be a read error: a sequence one base away is much more abundant. The chain links TRBV20-1 to TRBJ2-7; 8 nucleotides line up with TRBD1. Germline trimming cut 8 bases from V and 2 bases from J; bases unmatched to any gene: 8. This CDR3 is built from 13 residues. Germline V CDR1 and CDR2: DFQATT, SNEGSKA (reference sequence). The CDR3 sequence: CSTFGTGPYEQYF. CDR3 in DNA: TGCAGTACCTTCGGGACAGGACCCTACGAGCAGTACTTC.

The chain links TRBV11-3 to TRBJ2-7; 9 bases match TRBD2. The V segment lost 5 bases and the J segment 9 bases; nucleotides outside the gene matches: 14. This CDR3 has 15 residues. Germline V gene lookup returns CDR1 SGHNT and CDR2 YENEEA. CDR3 nucleotides: TGTGCCAGCAGCCAACCCGGGCTAGCGGGAATTCGGCAGTACTTC. It is translated as CASSQPGLAGIRQYF.

The V and J genes are TRBV6-1 and TRBJ2-5; no clear D gene. The CDR3 runs to 15 residues. Trimming removed 5 bases from V and 0 bases from J, with 13 bases in between. The V gene's germline CDR1 is MNHNS and CDR2 SASEGT. The CDR3 loop is CASSYDPADQETQYF. The CDR3 DNA reads as TGTGCCAGCAGTTACGATCCGGCAGACCAAGAGACCCAGTACTTC.

V gene TRBV29-1 combines with J gene TRBJ2-3, with 11 bases fitting TRBD2. The germline V gene has CDR1 SQVTM and CDR2 ANQGSEA. This CDR3 comprises 14 residues. V gave up 7 bases and J gave up 0 bases; unmatched junction bases: 3. CDR3 residues: CSAGLAGSTDTQYF. CDR3 DNA: TGCAGCGCCGGACTAGCGGGTAGCACAGATACGCAGTATTTT.

J is TRBJ2-2 and V is TRBV7-6, with D maybe TRBD2 (6 bases). Germline assignment: CDR1 SGHVS and CDR2 FNYEAQ. The CDR3 totals 15 residues. The V end was cut by 5 bases, the J end by 6 bases, with 16 bases between. Written as DNA, the CDR3 is TGTGCCAGCAGCACCGACGGGGGAGCGGCCGGGGAGCTGTTTTTT. It specifies CASSTDGGAAGELFF.

The chain recombines TRBV7-6 with TRBJ2-7, with D perhaps being TRBD1 or TRBD2 (6 bases each). Germline V gene sequence: CDR1 SGHVS, CDR2 FNYEAQ. CDR3 length: 13 residues. Trimming shortened V by 3 bases and J by 6 bases, and 12 bases separated the two germline ends. CDR3 sequence reads: CASSLEGEVEQYF. DNA of the CDR3: TGTGCCAGCAGCTTGGAGGGGGAGGTCGAGCAGTACTTC.

With regard to this clonotype: One end of the junction is discordant with germline, which a read error may explain. V is TRBV12-3 or TRBV12-4 and J is TRBJ1-5; D uncertain. The CDR3 totals 14 residues. CDR3 residues: CASGYSYSNRPQHF. The CDR3 region has the DNA TGTGCCAGCGGATACAGTTATAGCAATCGGCCCCAGCATTTT.

The rearrangement joins TRBV2 to TRBJ1-1; the match to TRBD1 covers 8 bases. The trim removed 8 bases at V and 5 bases at J, leaving 7 bases unmatched. The CDR3 length is 13 residues. Germline-derived CDR1 and CDR2 are SNHLY and FYNNEI. CDR3 amino acids: CASVQGARTEAFF. DNA for the CDR3: TGTGCCAGCGTCCAGGGGGCGCGGACTGAAGCTTTCTTT.

The gene calls are TRBV10-3 and TRBJ2-7, with D possibly TRBD1 on 6 matching bases. Germline CDR1 and CDR2: ENHRY and SYGVKD. The ends were cut back, 5 bases at V and 2 bases at J, with 16 bases in the middle. The CDR3 runs to 15 residues. The CDR3 protein is CAISYSTDRAYEQYF. CDR3 in DNA: TGTGCCATCAGTTACTCCACGGACAGAGCCTACGAGCAGTACTTC.

This chain uses TRBV7-2 with TRBJ1-1, with 8 nucleotides matching TRBD1. Unmatched junction bases numbered 5, after V lost 2 bases and J lost 3 bases. The CDR3 is 15 residues long. Germline CDR1 reads SGHTA; CDR2 reads FQGNSA. The CDR3 reads CASSLRVGQDTEAFF. The CDR3 DNA is TGTGCCAGCAGCTTAAGAGTGGGACAGGACACTGAAGCTTTCTTT.

The chain links TRBV25-1 to TRBJ2-7; D gene unclear. V lost 5 bases, J lost 3 bases, and 23 bases lay in between. From germline, CDR1 is MGHDK and CDR2 SYGVNS. The CDR3 spans 17 residues. The CDR3 sequence is CASSLYSNTSSVYEQYF. The DNA for the CDR3 is TGTGCCAGCAGTCTCTATTCGAACACGTCGTCCGTCTACGAGCAGTACTTC.

The table lists this clonotype with many counts. This sequence joins TRBV2 and TRBJ1-2; no clear D gene. Germline V CDR1 and CDR2: SNHLY, FYNNEI. CDR3 length: 13 residues. Trimming took off 3 bases at V and 2 bases at J, with 7 bases between the two ends. CDR3 in amino acids: CASSDYTNYGYTF. The CDR3 DNA reads as TGTGCCAGCAGTGATTACACCAACTATGGCTACACCTTC.

This clonotype was detected many times. The chain employs TRBV19 and TRBJ1-2, with D possibly TRBD1 on 6 matching bases. The V end lost 5 bases, the J end lost 4 bases, and 11 bases lay between the germline ends. Per germline, CDR1 LNHDA and CDR2 SQIVND (reference sequence). The CDR3 contains 13 residues. The CDR3 spells CASSQQGVYGYTF. The CDR3 DNA is TGTGCCAGTAGTCAACAGGGTGTCTATGGCTACACCTTC.

This clonotype was seen many times. The chain combines TRBV11-2 with TRBJ2-7, with D perhaps matching TRBD1 or TRBD2 (6 bases each). The CDR3 totals 15 residues. The germline gives CDR1 SGHAT, CDR2 FQNNGV. Trimming removed 5 bases from V and 1 base from J, with 15 bases in between. The CDR3 DNA follows: TGTGCCAGCAGCGCGTACGGAGGGGGATCCTACGAGCAGTACTTC. This encodes CASSAYGGGSYEQYF.

This clonotype was observed a single time. DNA of the CDR3: TGTGCCATCAGTGAGTCACTCAGCAACCAAGAGACCCAGTACTTC. As protein: CAISESLSNQETQYF. The chain couples TRBV10-3 to TRBJ2-5; D call uncertain. Trimming stripped 0 bases from V and 0 bases from J, with 8 bases between. From germline, CDR1 is ENHRY and CDR2 SYGVKD. The CDR3 consists of 15 residues.

The genes are TRBV10-3 and TRBJ1-5, with D perhaps TRBD1 (6 bases). The V end lost 3 bases, the J end lost 10 bases, and 13 bases lay between the germline ends. The CDR3 covers 13 residues. Germline assignment: CDR1 ENHRY and CDR2 SYGVKD. The CDR3 protein is CAISDRGDSPQHF. The CDR3 DNA follows: TGTGCCATCAGTGACAGGGGTGATTCACCCCAGCATTTT.

About this clonotype itself: The junction does not match germline at one end; this may be a read error. The chain is built from TRBV11-1 and TRBJ2-7; D uncertain. CDR1 and CDR2 (germline): SGHAT, FQDESV (reference sequence). The CDR3 totals 13 residues. The CDR3 sequence: CARSLSATYEQYF. CDR3 in DNA: TGTGCCCGCAGCTTATCCGCGACCTACGAGCAGTACTTC.

This clonotype came up many times. The chain recombines TRBV20-1 with TRBJ1-5; D gene uncertain. The CDR3 totals 13 residues. The germline V gene encodes CDR1 DFQATT and CDR2 SNEGSKA (reference sequence). Trimming removed 3 bases from V and 4 bases from J, with 10 bases in between. CDR3 nucleotides: TGCAGTGCTAGCAGGCAGATTAATCAGCCCCAGCATTTT. Protein: CSASRQINQPQHF.

V and J are TRBV5-1 and TRBJ2-7; tentative D call: TRBD1 (5 bases). V was cut by 5 bases and J by 0 bases, with 15 bases left in between. Germline lookup yields CDR1 SGHRS and CDR2 YFSETQ. CDR3 length: 15 amino acids. In DNA, the CDR3 is TGCGCCAGCAGACAAACGCTAGGGGACTCCTACGAGCAGTACTTC. Translation gives CASRQTLGDSYEQYF.

The table lists this clonotype with a few counts. This rearrangement joins TRBV6-6 to TRBJ2-7; 9 nucleotides agree with TRBD1. The germline gives CDR1 MNHNY, CDR2 SVGAGI (reference sequence). The V gene end was trimmed by 4 bases and the J gene end by 2 bases; junction bases not matched to a gene: 6. The CDR3 runs to 15 residues. Written as DNA, the CDR3 is TGTGCCAGCAGTTCCCGGGACAGGGCAACCTACGAGCAGTACTTC. Its protein is CASSSRDRATYEQYF.

The rearrangement links TRBV3-1 to TRBJ2-5, with D unclear. The CDR3 runs 17 residues. The germline gives CDR1 LGHDT, CDR2 YNNKEL (reference sequence). Deletions cut 4 bases from V and 3 bases from J, with 21 bases between. In nucleotides, the CDR3 is TGTGCCAGCAGCCTAGTTGGTCCAGCGCGGTCAAAAGAGACCCAGTACTTC. It codes for CASSLVGPARSKETQYF.

In its sample, this clonotype was seen many times. The CDR3 nucleotides read TGTGCCAGTAGTATTGACTGGGGACAGCCCCAGCATTTT. Translated, it gives CASSIDWGQPQHF. This rearrangement joins TRBV19 to TRBJ1-5; D is ambiguous. Germline lookup yields CDR1 LNHDA and CDR2 SQIVND (reference sequence). The V end was cut by 3 bases, the J end by 7 bases, with 10 bases between. This CDR3 contains 13 residues.

This clonotype has more than one count but fewer than ten. The rearrangement joins TRBV7-9 to TRBJ2-7, with 10 bases lining up with TRBD1. The CDR3 runs 15 residues. J lost 5 bases, V lost 4 bases, and 8 bases had no gene match. CDR1 is SEHNR, CDR2 FQNEAQ, per germline (reference sequence). DNA of the CDR3: TGTGCCAGCAGCTACCTAGGACAGGGGGGGCACGAGCAGTACTTC. This translates into CASSYLGQGGHEQYF. The full variable domain, its missing parts supplied by reference TRBV7-9 and TRBJ2-7, is DTGVSQNPRHKITKRGQNVTFRCDPISEHNRLYWYRQTLGQGPEFLTYFQNEAQLEKSRLLSDRFSAERPKGSFSTLEIQRTEQGDSAMYLCASSYLGQGGHEQYFGPGTRLTVT.

The rearrangement uses TRBV5-5 and TRBJ2-7; tentative D call: TRBD1 (6 bases). Between the trimmed V and J ends, which lost 1 base and 2 bases, there was a span of 13 bases. CDR1 is SGHKS and CDR2 is YYEKEE in the germline V gene (reference sequence). The CDR3 contains 15 residues. The CDR3 protein is CASSLFEQGAYEQYF. In DNA, the CDR3 is TGTGCCAGCAGCTTGTTTGAACAGGGCGCCTACGAGCAGTACTTC.

V and J are TRBV20-1 and TRBJ1-5; the D gene is possibly TRBD1 (6 bases). V lost 4 bases to trimming and J lost 9 bases, with 13 bases between them. Germline loops: CDR1 DFQATT, CDR2 SNEGSKA (reference sequence). This CDR3 is built from 12 residues. CDR3 amino acids: CSATDRTRPQHF. The CDR3 DNA reads as TGCAGTGCTACCGACAGGACCCGGCCCCAGCATTTT.

In its sample, this clonotype was seen many times. V gene TRBV7-9 combines with J gene TRBJ1-1; D gene ambiguous. Germline V gives CDR1 SEHNR, CDR2 FQNEAQ (reference sequence). The length of the CDR3 is 16 residues. The V end was cut by 0 bases, the J end by 4 bases, with 15 bases between. CDR3 nucleotides: TGTGCCAGCAGCTTAGCGTCCCAGGCCGCGCGCACTGAAGCTTTCTTT. It specifies CASSLASQAARTEAFF.

The V gene is TRBV19, the J gene TRBJ1-1; tentative D call: TRBD1 (5 bases). The CDR3 sequence is 10 residues long. V lost 7 bases to trimming and J lost 7 bases, with 7 bases between them. Germline V lookup: CDR1 LNHDA, CDR2 SQIVND (reference sequence). The CDR3 protein is CASIGGEAFF. Written as DNA, the CDR3 is TGTGCCAGTATCGGGGGTGAAGCTTTCTTT.

There are many counts of this clonotype. V gene TRBV7-2 combines with J gene TRBJ1-2, with no clear D. With 3 bases removed from V and 7 bases from J, the gap between germline ends came to 9 bases. From germline, CDR1 is SGHTA and CDR2 FQGNSA. The CDR3 consists of 12 residues. The CDR3, as DNA: TGTGCCAGCAGCTTCCTCCCTTCTGGCTACACCTTC. Protein: CASSFLPSGYTF.

This clonotype was detected a few times. The chain employs TRBV2 and TRBJ1-1, with unresolved D. CDR3 length: 13 amino acids. Germline CDR1 and CDR2: SNHLY and FYNNEI. V was clipped by 7 bases and J by 4 bases, with 13 bases between them. CDR3 residues: CASIEPPSTEAFF. The CDR3, as DNA: TGTGCCAGCATCGAACCCCCGAGCACTGAAGCTTTCTTT. Full variable domain (rest looked up from reference TRBV2 and TRBJ1-1): EPEVTQTPSHQVTQMGQEVILRCVPISNHLYFYWYRQILGQKVEFLVSFYNNEISEKSEIFDDQFSVERPDGSNFTLKIRSTKLEDSAMYFCASIEPPSTEAFFGQGTRLTVV.

The table lists this clonotype with a few counts. V gene TRBV2 combines with J gene TRBJ2-3; 7 nucleotides agree with TRBD1. This CDR3 has 14 residues. Germline V gene sequence: CDR1 SNHLY, CDR2 FYNNEI. V lost 6 bases to trimming and J lost 1 base; unmatched junction nucleotides: 4. The CDR3 region is CASRTGLGTDTQYF. CDR3 in DNA: TGTGCCAGCAGGACAGGGTTGGGCACAGATACGCAGTATTTT.

The sample holds many counts of this clonotype. The chain has TRBV9 and TRBJ2-7; possibly TRBD1 or TRBD2 for D (6 bases each). The germline V and J ends were trimmed by 1 base and 3 bases, with 14 bases remaining between them. The CDR3 length is 15 residues. Germline CDR1 and CDR2: SGDLS and YYNGEE. The CDR3, as DNA: TGTGCCAGCAGCGTAAGGGGGGAATATATCTACGAGCAGTACTTC. Its protein is CASSVRGEYIYEQYF.

The chain is built from TRBV15 and TRBJ2-5; 7 bases match TRBD2. The tail of the sequence fits TRBJ2-4 better, so the J call may be wrong. The V gene's germline CDR1 is LNHNV and CDR2 YYDKDF (reference sequence). The length of the CDR3 is 11 residues. The CDR3 DNA reads as TGTGCCACCCGGGGGGAAAACATTCAGTACTTC. It is translated as CATRGENIQYF.